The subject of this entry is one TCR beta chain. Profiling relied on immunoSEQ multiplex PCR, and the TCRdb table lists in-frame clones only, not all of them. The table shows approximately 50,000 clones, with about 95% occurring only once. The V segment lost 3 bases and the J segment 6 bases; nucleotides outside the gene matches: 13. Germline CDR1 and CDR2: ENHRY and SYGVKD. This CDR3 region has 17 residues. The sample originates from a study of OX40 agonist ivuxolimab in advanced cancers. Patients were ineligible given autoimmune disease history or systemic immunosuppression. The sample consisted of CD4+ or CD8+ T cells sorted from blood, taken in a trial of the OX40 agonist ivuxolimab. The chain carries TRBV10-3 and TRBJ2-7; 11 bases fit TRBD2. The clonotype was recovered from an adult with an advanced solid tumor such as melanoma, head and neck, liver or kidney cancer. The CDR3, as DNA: TGTGCCATCAGTGACCCGGGACTAGCGGACTACCTACGCGAGCAGTACTTC. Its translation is CAISDPGLADYLREQYF.